These 3 T cell receptor beta chains were sequenced from one sample in a study of cytomegalovirus exposure and HLA in healthy donors (dated by TCRdb to the late 2010s). Library construction relied on the immunoSEQ multiplex PCR assay. TCRdb took this table from immuneACCESS and kept in-frame rearrangements with V and J called. Such tables lack part of the clones; where checked against another copy, unresolved V genes explain under half of the gap, and the rest is unexplained. In this sample the table shows over 150,000 clones, about 86% of which occur a single time. The top ten clonotypes cover about a fifth of the sample. Sequences were obtained from PBMCs. These TCRs come from a man between 18 and 29 years old in good health and CMV-seropositive.

The chain has TRBV9 and TRBJ2-7; 8 bases are a match to TRBD1. This CDR3 spans 15 amino acids. Trimming cost V 1 base and J 5 bases; bases outside gene matches: 8. Germline lookup yields CDR1 SGDLS and CDR2 YYNGEE. In DNA, the CDR3 is TGTGCCAGCAGCGTAACCCAGGGGGCTTGGGACGAGCAGTACTTC. Its protein product is CASSVTQGAWDEQYF.

The chain is built from TRBV5-1 and TRBJ1-2; 7 bases align to TRBD1. In germline, CDR1 is SGHRS, CDR2 YFSETQ. The J segment lost 4 bases and the V segment lost 4 bases, leaving 7 bases of the junction unmatched. The CDR3 has 14 residues. CDR3 nucleotide sequence: TGCGCCAGCAGCCTATCAGGGGGAGGCTATGGCTACACCTTC. Translated: CASSLSGGGYGYTF.

The rearrangement uses TRBV10-3 and TRBJ2-1; TRBD1 agrees at 9 bases. There are 15 residues in the CDR3. The J segment lost 6 bases and the V segment lost 3 bases, leaving 6 bases of the junction unmatched. Germline V gives CDR1 ENHRY, CDR2 SYGVKD. CDR3: CAISEPTGGSNEQFF. As DNA, the CDR3 is TGTGCCATCAGTGAACCGACAGGGGGTAGCAATGAGCAGTTCTTC.